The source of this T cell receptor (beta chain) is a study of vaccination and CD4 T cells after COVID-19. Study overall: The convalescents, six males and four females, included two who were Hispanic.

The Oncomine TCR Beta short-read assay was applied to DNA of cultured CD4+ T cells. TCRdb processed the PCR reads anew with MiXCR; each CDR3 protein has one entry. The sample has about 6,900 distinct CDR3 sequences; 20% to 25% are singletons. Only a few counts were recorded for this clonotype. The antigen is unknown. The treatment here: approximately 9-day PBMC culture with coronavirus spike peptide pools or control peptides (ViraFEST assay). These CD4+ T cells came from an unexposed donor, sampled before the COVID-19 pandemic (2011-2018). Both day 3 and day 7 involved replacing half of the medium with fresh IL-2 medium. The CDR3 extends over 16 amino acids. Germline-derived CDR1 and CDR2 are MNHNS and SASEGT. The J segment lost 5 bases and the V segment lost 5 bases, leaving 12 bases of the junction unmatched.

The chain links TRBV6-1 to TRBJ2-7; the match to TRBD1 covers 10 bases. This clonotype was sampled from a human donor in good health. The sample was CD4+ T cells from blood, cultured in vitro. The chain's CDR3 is CASSRNPGTGVHEQYF. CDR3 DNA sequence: TGTGCCAGCAGTCGTAACCCCGGGACAGGGGTTCACGAGCAGTACTTC.